Reported below is one T cell receptor (beta chain). Its target is unknown. The record originates from a study of T-cell reconstitution after alpha-beta-depleted transplantation in children. The study, taken as a whole, reports: In some patients, recipient T cells and intrathymic progenitors surviving conditioning explained high day-60 diversity.

The V segment lost 2 bases and the J segment 3 bases; nucleotides outside the gene matches: 6. Germline loops: CDR1 SGHVS, CDR2 FQNEAQ. CDR3 length: 15 residues. TCRbeta library preparation incorporated unique molecular identifiers. In TCRdb, the PCR reads were re-called with MiXCR into one record per CDR3 protein. The table has almost 600,000 distinct CDR3 sequences, 27% seen once. The V and J genes are TRBV7-8 and TRBJ2-5; 7 nucleotides align to TRBD2. Material: PBMCs, obtained before TCRalphabeta/CD19-depleted stem cell transplant. The clonotype originates from a boy under three years old with Wiskott-Aldrich syndrome, due to receive a stem cell transplant. This CDR3 reads CASSLSATSEETQYF. CDR3 sequence (DNA): TGTGCCAGCAGCTTAAGCGCAACTAGCGAAGAGACCCAGTACTTC.